This TCR beta chain is drawn from a study of T cell responses to AZD1222 COVID-19 vaccine (dated by TCRdb to the early 2020s). Background on the whole study: AZD1222 recipients whose second dose came at about 4 weeks and those whose second dose came at about 12 weeks were combined into one group, since spike-specific TCR depth and breadth did not differ between the two schedules. A total of under 250 trial participants underwent TCR sequencing, of whom nearly 210 had received two doses of AZD1222 and approximately 26 had received two doses of the MenACWY control vaccine. Trial participants were enrolled by age into subgroups of 18-55, 56-69 and 70-plus years, and roughly 150, 30 and 60 TCR-sequenced participants, respectively, were included in these subgroups.

Inclusive of the bounding cysteine and phenylalanine, the CDR3 is 16 residues long. The sequence is cut down to CDR3 DNA, 48 bases in frame from base 1. According to the germline V gene, CDR1 reads SGHTA and CDR2 reads FQGNSA. V is cut by 5 bases and J by 5 bases, and the space between the germline ends is 21 bases. Details on this clone: Its cognate antigen has yet to be identified. No base-level quality is on record; no much larger clone is a single base apart.

The sample's time point label is to be understood as: baseline before first vaccination. Vaccinee samples were obtained from the UK trials COV001 and COV002, which included a single-blind randomized controlled phase 2/3 trial of AZD1222 (ChAdOx1 nCoV-19) in healthy adults. For TCRbeta chain sequencing, PBMC samples were collected from trial participants at day 0 and at day 28 after the second dose. Overall study outcomes, separate from this receptor: Vaccine-associated CD4 TCRs spanned the whole spike protein, with dominant responses in regions 160-218 and 743-854. Most participants were white British and females outnumbered males, and the authors suggested that clonal diversity may have been underestimated. In the small 56-69-year group, the increase in depth fell short of significance, most likely because of low power. After two AZD1222 doses, spike-specific TCR breadth and depth were significantly higher than at day 0 and than in MenACWY recipients. Reportedly, close to half of the unique spike-specific TCRs recognized epitopes lying outside the regions that are mutated in the B.1.351 and B.1.1.7 variants. Only five to seven AZD1222 recipients were SARS-CoV-2 seropositive at baseline, limiting conclusions about previously exposed vaccinees. Because no day 14 peak-response samples were available, the repertoires could be characterized only after the peak T cell response.

The CDR3 regions of human TCRbeta chains were subjected to immunosequencing. As for the authors' bioinformatics: TCRs in the repertoires were compared against a reference library of SARS-CoV-2-specific TCRs that had been generated with the MIRA antigen-specificity platform. Breadth was defined as the fraction of unique TCRs that were SARS-CoV-2-associated. Depth was defined as the fraction of total T cells that were SARS-CoV-2-associated. Each spike-specific TCR was assigned to its reactive spike region and to a CD4 or CD8 class using the MIRA data. Log10-transformed breadth and depth values were compared by one-way ANOVA with Sidak's multiple comparisons tests. The table was pulled from immuneACCESS by TCRdb, which kept in-frame rearrangements only. Such tables lose some clones; where checked, under half of the loss comes from unresolved V genes, and the rest has no known cause. D and trimming come from the DNA, and the V and J calls and clone size come from that table. Counted in this sample were fewer than 100,000 clones; around 87% of them appeared once. Of the sample, roughly 9% is held by the ten largest clones.

The source is an adult in good health. The chain links TRBV7-2 with TRBJ1-2; there is no confident call for the D gene. The sequenced sample was peripheral blood, obtained on day 0 of AZD1222 vaccination. The CDR3: CASSPEPQRSSYGYTF. The DNA sequence is TGTGCCAGCAGCCCTGAGCCCCAGAGGAGCTCTTATGGCTACACCTTC.